One sample yielded the 5 T cell receptor beta chains listed below, sequenced in a study of blood T cell repertoires in COVID-19. The repertoire was sequenced with immunoSEQ multiplex PCR; TCRdb's copy has only in-frame clones and lacks some. This table holds a few hundred thousand clones, around 90% found once. Material for sequencing was peripheral blood. The receptors were sampled from a woman aged 25 to 45 with COVID-19, enrolled during active disease.

The chain has TRBV6-5 and TRBJ2-1; perhaps TRBD1 as D (6 bases). Trimming cost V 4 bases and J 8 bases, with 18 bases left between them. This CDR3 region has 15 residues. CDR1 is MNHEY, CDR2 SVGAGI, per germline. The CDR3 nucleotides are TGTGCCAGCAGTTCCCTGGGCAGGGGAACGGATGAGCAGTTCTTC. The encoded protein is CASSSLGRGTDEQFF.

This clone occurred a few times. The CDR3 loop reads CASSSGLREKLFF. DNA for the CDR3: TGTGCCAGCAGCTCGGGACTACGGGAAAAACTGTTTTTT. This chain joins TRBV7-9 and TRBJ1-4; possibly TRBD1 for D (5 bases). Germline loops: CDR1 SEHNR, CDR2 FQNEAQ (reference sequence). Trimming cost V 4 bases and J 8 bases, with 11 bases left between them. This CDR3 has 13 amino acids.

The V and J genes are TRBV10-3 and TRBJ2-7, with 7 bases matching TRBD2. The CDR3 totals 14 residues. The germline V gene encodes CDR1 ENHRY and CDR2 SYGVKD. With V trimmed by 0 bases and J by 6 bases, 5 bases remained unmatched. This CDR3 reads CAISESGGVGEQYF. In DNA form, the CDR3 reads TGTGCCATCAGTGAGTCGGGGGGGGTTGGCGAGCAGTACTTC.

The V and J genes are TRBV7-9 and TRBJ2-5; TRBD1 might be the D (5 bases). CDR1 and CDR2 (germline): SEHNR, FQNEAQ (reference sequence). V gave up 3 bases and J gave up 2 bases, with 16 bases separating them. This CDR3 comprises 16 residues. This CDR3 is CASSFNPRTTQETQYF. The CDR3 DNA is TGTGCCAGCAGCTTTAATCCGAGGACAACTCAAGAGACCCAGTACTTC.

V is TRBV28 and J is TRBJ1-2, with unresolved D. Trimming stripped 7 bases from V and 5 bases from J, with 14 bases between. CDR3 length equals 13 residues. Germline CDR1 and CDR2: MDHEN and SYDVKM. CDR3 sequence: CASMRVFAYGYTF. The CDR3, as DNA: TGTGCCAGCATGAGGGTGTTTGCGTATGGCTACACCTTC.